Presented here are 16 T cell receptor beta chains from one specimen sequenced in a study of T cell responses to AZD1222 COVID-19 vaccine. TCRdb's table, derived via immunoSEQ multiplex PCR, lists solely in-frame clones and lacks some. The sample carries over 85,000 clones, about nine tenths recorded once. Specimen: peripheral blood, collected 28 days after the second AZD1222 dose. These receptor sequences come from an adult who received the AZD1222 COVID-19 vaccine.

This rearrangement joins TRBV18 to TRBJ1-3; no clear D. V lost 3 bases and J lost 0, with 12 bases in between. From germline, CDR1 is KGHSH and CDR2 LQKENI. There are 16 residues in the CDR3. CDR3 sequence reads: CASSPTDVLSGNTIYF. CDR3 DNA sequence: TGTGCCAGCTCACCGACCGACGTCCTCTCTGGAAACACCATATATTTT.

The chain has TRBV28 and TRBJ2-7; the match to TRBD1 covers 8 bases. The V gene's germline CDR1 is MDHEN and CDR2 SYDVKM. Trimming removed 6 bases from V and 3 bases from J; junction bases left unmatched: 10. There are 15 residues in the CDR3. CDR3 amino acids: CASRQPPGTGYEQYF. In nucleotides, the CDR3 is TGTGCCAGCAGACAACCCCCCGGGACAGGCTACGAGCAGTACTTC.

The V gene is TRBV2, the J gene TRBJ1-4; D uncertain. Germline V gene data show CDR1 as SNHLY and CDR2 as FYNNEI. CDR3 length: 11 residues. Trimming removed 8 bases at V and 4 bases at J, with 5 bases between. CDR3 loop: CASQNNEKLFF. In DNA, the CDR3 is TGTGCCAGCCAAAATAATGAAAAACTGTTTTTT.

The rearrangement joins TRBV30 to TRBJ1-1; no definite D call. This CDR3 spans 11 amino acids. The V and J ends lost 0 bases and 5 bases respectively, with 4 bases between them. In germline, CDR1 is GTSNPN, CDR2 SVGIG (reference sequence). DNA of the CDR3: TGTGCCTGGAGTGTATGGACTGAAGCTTTCTTT. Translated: CAWSVWTEAFF.

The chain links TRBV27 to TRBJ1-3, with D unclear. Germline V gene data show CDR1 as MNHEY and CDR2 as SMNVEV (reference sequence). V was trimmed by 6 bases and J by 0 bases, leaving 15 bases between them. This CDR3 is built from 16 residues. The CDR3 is CASRPWATSSGNTIYF. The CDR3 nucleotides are TGTGCCAGCAGGCCCTGGGCCACGAGCTCTGGAAACACCATATATTTT.

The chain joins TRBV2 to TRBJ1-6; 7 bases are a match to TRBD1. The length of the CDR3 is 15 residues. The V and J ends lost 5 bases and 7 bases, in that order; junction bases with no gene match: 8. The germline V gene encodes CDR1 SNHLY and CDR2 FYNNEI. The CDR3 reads CASSQGGAPNSPLHF. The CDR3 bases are TGTGCCAGCAGTCAGGGGGGGGCGCCGAATTCACCCCTCCACTTT.

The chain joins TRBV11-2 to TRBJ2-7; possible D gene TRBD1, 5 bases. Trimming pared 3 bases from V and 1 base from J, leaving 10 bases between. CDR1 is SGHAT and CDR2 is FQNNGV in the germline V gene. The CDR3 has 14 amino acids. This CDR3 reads CASSLSDSSYEQYF. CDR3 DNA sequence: TGTGCCAGCAGCTTGTCTGACAGTTCCTACGAGCAGTACTTC. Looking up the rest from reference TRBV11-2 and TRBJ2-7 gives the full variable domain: EAGVAQSPRYKIIEKRQSVAFWCNPISGHATLYWYQQILGQGPKLLIQFQNNGVVDDSQLPKDRFSAERLKGVDSTLKIQPAKLEDSAVYLCASSLSDSSYEQYFGPGTRLTVT.

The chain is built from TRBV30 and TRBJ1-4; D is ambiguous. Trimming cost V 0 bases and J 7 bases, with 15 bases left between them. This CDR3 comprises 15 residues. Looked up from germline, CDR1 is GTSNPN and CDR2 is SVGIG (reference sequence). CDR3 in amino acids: CAWSVPHYGVEKLFF. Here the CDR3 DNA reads TGTGCCTGGAGTGTACCCCACTATGGGGTTGAAAAACTGTTTTTT.

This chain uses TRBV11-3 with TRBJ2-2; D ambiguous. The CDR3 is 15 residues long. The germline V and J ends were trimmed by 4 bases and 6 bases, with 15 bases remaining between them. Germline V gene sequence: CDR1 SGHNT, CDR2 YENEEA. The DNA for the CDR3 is TGTGCCAGCAGCTCCGGGTCTAGGGTGGCCGGGGAGCTGTTTTTT. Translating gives CASSSGSRVAGELFF.

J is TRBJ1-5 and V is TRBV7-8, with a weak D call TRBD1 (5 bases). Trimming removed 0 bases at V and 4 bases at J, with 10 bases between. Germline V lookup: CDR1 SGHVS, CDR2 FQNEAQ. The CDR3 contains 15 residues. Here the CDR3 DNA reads TGTGCCAGCAGCTTAGCGGGTGACAGTAATCAGCCCCAGCATTTT. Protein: CASSLAGDSNQPQHF.

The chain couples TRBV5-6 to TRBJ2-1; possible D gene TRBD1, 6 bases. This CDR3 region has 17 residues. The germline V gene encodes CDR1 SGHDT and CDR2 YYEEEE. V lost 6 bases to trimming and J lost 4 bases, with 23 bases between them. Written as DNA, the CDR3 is TGTGCCAGCAACCATACAACGGACAGTCTACAATACAATGAGCAGTTCTTC. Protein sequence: CASNHTTDSLQYNEQFF.

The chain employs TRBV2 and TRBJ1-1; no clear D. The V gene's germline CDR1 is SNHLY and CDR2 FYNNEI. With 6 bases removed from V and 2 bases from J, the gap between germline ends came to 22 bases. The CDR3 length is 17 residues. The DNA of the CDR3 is TGTGCCAGCAGATGGGAAGACCGTCGCGGCGAAAACACTGAAGCTTTCTTT. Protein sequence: CASRWEDRRGENTEAFF.

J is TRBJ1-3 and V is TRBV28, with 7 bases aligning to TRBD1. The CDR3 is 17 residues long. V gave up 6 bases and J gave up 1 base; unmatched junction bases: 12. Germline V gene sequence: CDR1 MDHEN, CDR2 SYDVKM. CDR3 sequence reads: CASSPGQSWLSGNTIYF. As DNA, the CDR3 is TGTGCCAGCAGCCCGGGACAGTCGTGGTTATCTGGAAACACCATATATTTT. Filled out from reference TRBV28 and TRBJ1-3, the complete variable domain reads DVKVTQSSRYLVKRTGEKVFLECVQDMDHENMFWYRQDPGLGLRLIYFSYDVKMKEKGDIPEGYSVSREKKERFSLILESASTNQTSMYLCASSPGQSWLSGNTIYFGEGSWLTVV.

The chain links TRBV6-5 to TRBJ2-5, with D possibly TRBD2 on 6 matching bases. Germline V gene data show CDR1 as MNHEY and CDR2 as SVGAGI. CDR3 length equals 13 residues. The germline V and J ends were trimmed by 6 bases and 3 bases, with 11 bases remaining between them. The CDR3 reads CASRRAGKETQYF. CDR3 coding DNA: TGTGCCAGCAGAAGGGCGGGAAAAGAGACCCAGTACTTC.

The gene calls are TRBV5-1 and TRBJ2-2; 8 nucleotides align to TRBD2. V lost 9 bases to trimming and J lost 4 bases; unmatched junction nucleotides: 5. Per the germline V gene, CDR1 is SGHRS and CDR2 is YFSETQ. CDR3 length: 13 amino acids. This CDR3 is CAIREGSTGELFF. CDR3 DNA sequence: TGCGCCATCCGGGAGGGGTCCACCGGGGAGCTGTTTTTT.

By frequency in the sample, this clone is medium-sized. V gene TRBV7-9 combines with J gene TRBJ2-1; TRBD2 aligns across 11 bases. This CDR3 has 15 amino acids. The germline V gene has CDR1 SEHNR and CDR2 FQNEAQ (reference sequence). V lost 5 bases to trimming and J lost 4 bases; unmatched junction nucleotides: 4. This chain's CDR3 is CASSQGLAEYNEQFF. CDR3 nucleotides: TGTGCCAGCAGCCAGGGACTAGCGGAATACAATGAGCAGTTCTTC.